By its share, the clone carrying this T cell receptor beta chain is medium-sized. What it recognizes is unknown. Each CDR3 protein gets one entry after TCRdb re-called the reads with MiXCR. This table has roughly 80,000 distinct CDR3 sequences, roughly 25% appearing once. This CDR3 region has 20 residues. Trimming took 5 bases from V and 4 from J, leaving 32 bases between them. This entry comes from a study of T cell repertoires in cytomegalovirus infection. Study as a whole: Recently described HLA-C-restricted plus well-studied HLA-B-restricted CMV epitopes were used. Signatures in public TCR beta sequences pointed to both CMV infection and matching HLA type.

Study conclusions and caveats: Ex vivo, HLA-C-restricted CMV-specific TCR beta clonotypes prevailed over the rest of the response. Adding up the frequency of public TCR beta families identified people who carried CMV plus the relevant HLA.

The chain uses TRBV12-3 or TRBV12-4 and TRBJ1-2; D may be TRBD1 (6 bases). The specimen comprised CD8+ T cells from cultured PBMCs, sampled from culture after CMV antigen stimulation. The clonotype originates from a human donor in good health (CMV status not recorded). Some clones in this sample may be carry-over from other donors' samples. The CDR3 DNA reads TGTGCCAGCAGTCCCCCTGCGGGGGGCGGTTATCTACCTACGACCTATGGCTACACCTTC. This translates into CASSPPAGGGYLPTTYGYTF.